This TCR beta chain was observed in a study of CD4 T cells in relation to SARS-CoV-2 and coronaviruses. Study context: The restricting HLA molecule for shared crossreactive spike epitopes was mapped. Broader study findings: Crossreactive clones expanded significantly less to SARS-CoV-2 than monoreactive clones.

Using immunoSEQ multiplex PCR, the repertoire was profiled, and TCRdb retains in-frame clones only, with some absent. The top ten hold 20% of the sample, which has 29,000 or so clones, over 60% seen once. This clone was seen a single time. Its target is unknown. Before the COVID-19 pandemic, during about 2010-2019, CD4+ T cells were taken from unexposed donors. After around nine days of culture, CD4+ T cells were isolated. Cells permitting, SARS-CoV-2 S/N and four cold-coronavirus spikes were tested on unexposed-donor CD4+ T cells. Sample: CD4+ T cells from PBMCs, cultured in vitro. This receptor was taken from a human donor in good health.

CDR3 in DNA: TGTGCCAGCAGTTACTCGCGGACAGGGGCCGGTGGTGGCTACACCTTC. Protein product: CASSYSRTGAGGGYTF. The chain couples TRBV6-2 or TRBV6-3 to TRBJ1-2, with TRBD1 identical over 9 bases. V was pared by 0 bases and J by 7 bases, with 9 bases of the junction left unmatched. Germline V lookup: CDR1 MNHEY, CDR2 SVGEGT. The CDR3 contains 16 residues.